The text below deals with one T cell receptor beta chain. These data belong to a study of blood T cells in healthy people across ages. The second PCR ran about 6 to 11 cycles with a sample-barcoded 5' primer and J-beta primers. Every cDNA molecule carried a tag from a template-switch adaptor bearing 12 random nucleotides. TCRdb reprocessed the 5' RACE reads via MiXCR and lists one record per CDR3 protein. The repertoire holds hundreds of thousands of distinct CDR3 sequences, approximately 25% seen once, with 9.4% in the top ten. The ends were cut back, 6 bases at V and 2 bases at J, with 13 bases in the middle. CDR3 length: 13 amino acids. Per germline, CDR1 DFQATT and CDR2 SNEGSKA (reference sequence). These data are also associated with another study on T cells of mothers and their children. This second report adds: All extracted RNA went into cDNA synthesis, approximately 1.5 ug per 15 ul.

The sequence derives from a boy aged 5-17 years in good health. The chain has TRBV20-1 and TRBJ1-2; D may be TRBD1 (6 bases). The sequencing input was blood. Here the CDR3 reads CSATSGGNYGYTF. The CDR3 region has the DNA TGCAGTGCCACGTCCGGGGGCAACTATGGCTACACCTTC.